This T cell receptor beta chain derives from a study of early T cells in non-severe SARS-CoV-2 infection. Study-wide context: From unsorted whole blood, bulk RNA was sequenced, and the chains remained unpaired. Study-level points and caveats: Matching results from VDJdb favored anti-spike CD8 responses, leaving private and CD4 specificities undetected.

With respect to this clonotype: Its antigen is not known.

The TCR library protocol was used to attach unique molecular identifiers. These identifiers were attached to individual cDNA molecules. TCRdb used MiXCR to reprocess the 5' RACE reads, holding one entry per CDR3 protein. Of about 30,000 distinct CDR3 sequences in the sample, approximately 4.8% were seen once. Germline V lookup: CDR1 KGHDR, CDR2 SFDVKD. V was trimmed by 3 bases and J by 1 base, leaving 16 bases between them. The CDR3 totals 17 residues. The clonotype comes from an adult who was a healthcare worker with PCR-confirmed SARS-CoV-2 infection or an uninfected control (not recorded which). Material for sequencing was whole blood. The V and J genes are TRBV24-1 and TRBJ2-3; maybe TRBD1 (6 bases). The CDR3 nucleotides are TGTGCCACCAGTGATCCCCAGGGGCTGCACGGCACAGATACGCAGTATTTT. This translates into CATSDPQGLHGTDTQYF.